These 29 T cell receptor beta chains came from one sample sequenced in a study of blood T cell repertoires in COVID-19 (dated by TCRdb to 2020 to 2022). Libraries were built with the immunoSEQ multiplex PCR assay. TCRdb obtained this table from immuneACCESS and retained in-frame rearrangements with V and J assigned. These tables miss some clones; where compared with another copy, unresolved V genes account for less than half of the shortfall, and the remainder is unexplained. In this sample the table shows roughly 40,000 clones, roughly 85% of which occur a single time. The ten biggest clones cover 8.5% to 10% of the sample. The source material was peripheral blood. These receptors were obtained from a human donor in a cohort sampled during active COVID-19.

CDR3 loop: CASTQRAGYSNQPQHF. Written as DNA, the CDR3 is TGTGCCAGCACCCAGAGGGCAGGCTATAGCAATCAGCCCCAGCATTTT. This chain joins TRBV2 and TRBJ1-5; no reliable D call. The V end lost 7 bases, the J end lost 0 bases, and 16 bases lay between the germline ends. The CDR3 covers 16 residues. Germline loops: CDR1 SNHLY, CDR2 FYNNEI.

This chain links TRBV7-3 with TRBJ2-3; D may be TRBD1 (6 bases). The CDR3 runs to 16 residues. V gave up 5 bases and J gave up 2 bases, with 17 bases separating them. CDR1 and CDR2 (germline): SGHTA, FQGTGA. The CDR3 loop is CASSVQGRGNTDTQYF. The CDR3 nucleotides read TGTGCCAGCAGCGTACAGGGTCGGGGCAACACAGATACGCAGTATTTT.

V and J are TRBV9 and TRBJ1-2; 9 bases fit TRBD1. CDR3 size: 14 residues. J lost 4 bases, V lost 3 bases, and 4 bases had no gene match. Germline V gene data show CDR1 as SGDLS and CDR2 as YYNGEE. The CDR3 bases are TGTGCCAGCAGCGCCCAACAGGGGGCCTATGGCTACACCTTC. The encoded protein is CASSAQQGAYGYTF. Full variable domain (remainder filled in from reference TRBV9 and TRBJ1-2): DSGVTQTPKHLITATGQRVTLRCSPRSGDLSVYWYQQSLDQGLQFLIQYYNGEERAKGNILERFSAQQFPDLHSELNLSSLELGDSALYFCASSAQQGAYGYTFGSGTRLTVV.

The chain couples TRBV9 to TRBJ2-7, with a tentative D call TRBD1 (6 bases). With 0 bases removed from V and 6 bases from J, the gap between germline ends came to 13 bases. Germline V CDR1 and CDR2: SGDLS, YYNGEE. The CDR3 is made up of 14 amino acids. The CDR3 nucleotides are TGTGCCAGCAGCGTAGCTGGGGACATGGGCGAGCAGTACTTC. It specifies CASSVAGDMGEQYF. The full variable domain, rest sourced from reference TRBV9 and TRBJ2-7, is DSGVTQTPKHLITATGQRVTLRCSPRSGDLSVYWYQQSLDQGLQFLIQYYNGEERAKGNILERFSAQQFPDLHSELNLSSLELGDSALYFCASSVAGDMGEQYFGPGTRLTVT.

The chain joins TRBV2 to TRBJ2-2; perhaps TRBD1 as D (6 bases). Trimming stripped 3 bases from V and 7 bases from J, with 9 bases between. This CDR3 has 13 amino acids. Germline CDR1 SNHLY, CDR2 FYNNEI. The CDR3 sequence is CASSDWGHGELFF. CDR3 bases: TGTGCCAGCAGTGATTGGGGGCACGGGGAGCTGTTTTTT.

The CDR3 DNA reads TGTGCCAGCAGCGAGCCCCCCAGGGGTCAAGAGACCCAGTACTTC. Protein product: CASSEPPRGQETQYF. This rearrangement joins TRBV5-5 to TRBJ2-5, with D possibly being TRBD1 (6 bases). With 4 bases removed from V and 2 bases from J, the gap between germline ends came to 15 bases. Germline-derived CDR1 and CDR2 are SGHKS and YYEKEE (reference sequence). The CDR3 contains 15 residues.

The chain is built from TRBV4-2 and TRBJ2-1; 7 nucleotides match TRBD2. Germline V lookup: CDR1 LGHNA, CDR2 YNFKEQ. The V gene end was trimmed by 4 bases and the J gene end by 8 bases; junction bases not matched to a gene: 17. The CDR3 has 17 amino acids. CDR3 loop: CASSRSPTSRTEDEQFF. The CDR3 DNA reads as TGTGCCAGCAGCCGCTCACCGACTAGCAGGACCGAGGATGAGCAGTTCTTC.

The rearrangement uses TRBV5-5 and TRBJ2-5; 10 bases are shared with TRBD2. J lost 5 bases, V lost 0 bases, and 4 bases had no gene match. The germline V gene has CDR1 SGHKS and CDR2 YYEKEE (reference sequence). There are 15 residues in the CDR3. The CDR3 sequence is CASSLAGLAEETQYF. The CDR3 DNA sequence: TGTGCCAGCAGCTTGGCCGGACTAGCGGAGGAGACCCAGTACTTC.

This clone was seen only a few times. The genes are TRBV25-1 and TRBJ1-1; D is unclear. The V and J ends lost 7 bases and 0 bases respectively, with 9 bases between them. This CDR3 contains 13 residues. CDR1 and CDR2 (germline): MGHDK, SYGVNS. The CDR3, as DNA: TGTGCCAGCATAGGCGGAATGAACACTGAAGCTTTCTTT. Translating it yields CASIGGMNTEAFF.

The V and J genes are TRBV27 and TRBJ2-7; D possibly corresponds to TRBD1 (6 bases). The V end lost 6 bases, the J end lost 6 bases, and 21 bases lay between the germline ends. The CDR3 is made up of 15 amino acids. Germline V gene sequence: CDR1 MNHEY, CDR2 SMNVEV (reference sequence). The DNA of the CDR3 is TGTGCCAGCAGCGCAACCGGGACACGGACAGCCGAGCAGTACTTC. It specifies CASSATGTRTAEQYF.

The chain uses TRBV4-3 and TRBJ1-5; D is unclear. Per the germline V gene, CDR1 is LGHNA and CDR2 is YSLEER. V lost 0 bases, J lost 0 bases, and 9 bases lay in between. The CDR3 contains 16 residues. The CDR3 DNA sequence: TGCGCCAGCAGCCAAGATACAGCTCCTAGCAATCAGCCCCAGCATTTT. This encodes CASSQDTAPSNQPQHF.

J is TRBJ2-1 and V is TRBV5-5; possible D gene TRBD2, 7 bases. The CDR3 totals 16 residues. V lost 3 bases to trimming and J lost 6 bases, with 19 bases between them. Germline V gene sequence: CDR1 SGHKS, CDR2 YYEKEE (reference sequence). As DNA, the CDR3 is TGTGCCAGCAGCTGGGGAGGGCGACAGGAAGTCAATGAGCAGTTCTTC. Its translation: CASSWGGRQEVNEQFF.

V is TRBV4-3 and J is TRBJ1-2; 7 bases match TRBD1. Germline V gene data show CDR1 as LGHNA and CDR2 as YSLEER. This CDR3 is 15 amino acids long. The junction had 5 bases not matched to a gene; V was cut back by 0 bases and J by 4 bases. The CDR3 sequence: CASSQDRQGSYGYTF. The CDR3 DNA reads as TGCGCCAGCAGCCAAGATAGACAGGGAAGCTATGGCTACACCTTC.

The chain has TRBV2 and TRBJ2-3; 8 bases map to TRBD2. CDR1 is SNHLY, CDR2 FYNNEI, per germline. V dropped 7 bases and J dropped 6; count of bases not matched to a gene: 12. The CDR3 totals 15 residues. The CDR3 reads CASKLGLVIEDTQYF. CDR3 in DNA: TGTGCCAGCAAGTTGGGACTAGTAATAGAGGATACGCAGTATTTT.

The chain joins TRBV5-1 to TRBJ1-4; TRBD1 agrees at 10 bases. CDR1 SGHRS and CDR2 YFSETQ come from the germline V gene. Trimming at V came to 0 bases and at J to 8 bases, leaving 4 bases not matched to a gene. This CDR3 has 15 amino acids. The CDR3: CASSLDGTGDEKLFF. For the CDR3, the DNA is TGCGCCAGCAGCTTGGACGGGACAGGGGACGAAAAACTGTTTTTT.

This clone was found once. Distinct nucleotide sequences in the sample also encode this CDR3. J is TRBJ1-2 and V is TRBV5-1; maybe TRBD1 (5 bases). This CDR3 has 15 amino acids. Trimming left V 1 base short and J 4 bases short, with 14 bases between. Germline V gene sequence: CDR1 SGHRS, CDR2 YFSETQ. The CDR3 sequence: CASSLNPDNSYGYTF. CDR3 bases: TGCGCCAGCAGCTTGAATCCGGACAACTCCTATGGCTACACCTTC. The whole variable domain, remainder taken from reference TRBV5-1 and TRBJ1-2, is KAGVTQTPRYLIKTRGQQVTLSCSPISGHRSVSWYQQTPGQGLQFLFEYFSETQRNKGNFPGRFSGRQFSNSRSEMNVSTLELGDSALYLCASSLNPDNSYGYTFGSGTRLTVV.

The chain recombines TRBV7-6 with TRBJ2-3, with D perhaps TRBD1 (5 bases). Trimming took 5 bases from V and 1 from J, leaving 13 bases between them. Germline lookup yields CDR1 SGHVS and CDR2 FNYEAQ. This CDR3 region has 15 residues. The CDR3 protein is CASSPQDKRTDTQYF. In DNA, the CDR3 is TGTGCCAGCAGCCCCCAGGACAAACGCACAGATACGCAGTATTTT. Looking up the rest from reference TRBV7-6 and TRBJ2-3 gives the full variable domain: GAGVSQSPRYKVTKRGQDVALRCDPISGHVSLYWYRQALGQGPEFLTYFNYEAQQDKSGLPNDRFSAERPEGSISTLTIQRTEQRDSAMYRCASSPQDKRTDTQYFGPGTRLTVL.

V is TRBV7-2 and J is TRBJ1-3, with 9 bases identical to TRBD1. The CDR3 has 14 amino acids. Trimming at V came to 3 bases and at J to 5 bases, leaving 2 bases not matched to a gene. Per germline, CDR1 SGHTA and CDR2 FQGNSA. The DNA of the CDR3 is TGTGCCAGCAGCTTTACAGGGGGCAGAAACACCATATATTTT. Its translation: CASSFTGGRNTIYF.

The chain has TRBV4-3 and TRBJ2-1, with D possibly being TRBD1 (6 bases). The CDR3 runs to 14 residues. Trimming shortened V by 1 base and J by 4 bases, and 8 bases separated the two germline ends. Germline V lookup: CDR1 LGHNA, CDR2 YSLEER. The CDR3 coding sequence is TGCGCCAGCAGCCAAGGGACAGTTTACAATGAGCAGTTCTTC. It codes for CASSQGTVYNEQFF.

The gene calls are TRBV6-5 and TRBJ2-4; TRBD1 aligns across 8 bases. The trim removed 6 bases at V and 8 bases at J, leaving 9 bases unmatched. CDR3 size: 14 residues. CDR1 is MNHEY, CDR2 SVGAGI, per germline. The CDR3 spells CASRRTGSADIQYF. DNA of the CDR3: TGTGCCAGCAGAAGGACAGGGTCCGCGGACATTCAGTACTTC.

The chain links TRBV7-2 to TRBJ1-2; 9 bases align to TRBD1. The CDR3 runs to 17 residues. CDR1 is SGHTA, CDR2 FQGNSA, per germline. V gave up 2 bases and J gave up 4 bases; unmatched junction bases: 11. The CDR3 DNA reads TGTGCCAGCAGCTTACAGATACAGGGGGCTAATCTCTATGGCTACACCTTC. Residues: CASSLQIQGANLYGYTF.

This CDR3 is CASSEGGIYSGNTIYF. CDR3 DNA sequence: TGTGCCAGCAGTGAAGGCGGGATCTACTCTGGAAACACCATATATTTT. The chain is built from TRBV6-1 and TRBJ1-3; unclear D gene. CDR1 and CDR2 from the germline V gene are MNHNS and SASEGT. Trimming took 1 base from V and 0 from J, leaving 10 bases between them. This CDR3 has 16 residues.

The chain is built from TRBV7-8 and TRBJ1-6, with a weak D call TRBD1 (6 bases). V was pared by 4 bases and J by 8 bases, with 12 bases between. Germline CDR1 SGHVS, CDR2 FQNEAQ. The CDR3 spans 14 residues. Written as DNA, the CDR3 is TGTGCCAGCAGCTCCGGGACAAACTATTCACCCCTCCACTTT. Amino acids: CASSSGTNYSPLHF.

The CDR3 protein is CASSVDAGRGTEAFF. The CDR3 DNA follows: TGTGCCAGCAGCGTAGATGCAGGCCGAGGGACTGAAGCTTTCTTT. This chain joins TRBV9 and TRBJ1-1; D call uncertain. CDR1 and CDR2 from the germline V gene are SGDLS and YYNGEE. Deletions cut 0 bases from V and 5 bases from J, with 14 bases between. The CDR3 totals 15 residues. The complete variable domain, with remaining parts taken from reference TRBV9 and TRBJ1-1, reads DSGVTQTPKHLITATGQRVTLRCSPRSGDLSVYWYQQSLDQGLQFLIQYYNGEERAKGNILERFSAQQFPDLHSELNLSSLELGDSALYFCASSVDAGRGTEAFFGQGTRLTVV.

This chain joins TRBV5-4 and TRBJ2-7; no firm D call. The germline V gene has CDR1 SGHNT and CDR2 YYREEE (reference sequence). The CDR3 has 14 residues. Trimming pared 0 bases from V and 0 bases from J, leaving 7 bases between. The CDR3 DNA sequence: TGTGCCAGCAGCTTGGGGTCAGGCTCCTACGAGCAGTACTTC. Its protein is CASSLGSGSYEQYF.

The V call is TRBV5-1, the J call TRBJ1-1; 8 positions match TRBD1. The germline gives CDR1 SGHRS, CDR2 YFSETQ. Trimming removed 5 bases from V and 1 base from J; junction bases left unmatched: 1. The CDR3 is 13 amino acids. The CDR3 coding sequence is TGCGCCAGCAGGGGACAGGAGAACACTGAAGCTTTCTTT. As protein: CASRGQENTEAFF. The full variable domain, its missing parts supplied by reference TRBV5-1 and TRBJ1-1, is KAGVTQTPRYLIKTRGQQVTLSCSPISGHRSVSWYQQTPGQGLQFLFEYFSETQRNKGNFPGRFSGRQFSNSRSEMNVSTLELGDSALYLCASRGQENTEAFFGQGTRLTVV.

The chain links TRBV3-1 (or the pseudogene TRBV3-2) to TRBJ1-5; 8 nucleotides line up with TRBD1. V trimming: 0 bases; J trimming: 9 bases; junction bases outside the gene matches: 7. CDR1 LGHDT and CDR2 YNNKEL come from the germline V gene (reference sequence). CDR3 size: 15 residues. Here the CDR3 DNA reads TGTGCCAGCAGCCAAGACGGGACAGGTAGTGGGCCCCAGCATTTT. Amino acid sequence: CASSQDGTGSGPQHF.

This chain connects TRBV5-1 to TRBJ2-1; a possible D gene is TRBD2 (5 bases). Germline loops: CDR1 SGHRS, CDR2 YFSETQ. V was clipped by 1 base and J by 6 bases, with 11 bases between them. The CDR3 sequence is 14 residues long. CDR3 sequence: CASSLREGGNEQFF. CDR3 DNA sequence: TGCGCCAGCAGCTTGCGGGAAGGCGGCAATGAGCAGTTCTTC. Based on the CDR3 plus reference TRBV5-1 and TRBJ2-1, the full variable domain is KAGVTQTPRYLIKTRGQQVTLSCSPISGHRSVSWYQQTPGQGLQFLFEYFSETQRNKGNFPGRFSGRQFSNSRSEMNVSTLELGDSALYLCASSLREGGNEQFFGPGTRLTVL.

This chain connects TRBV19 to TRBJ1-1, with D perhaps TRBD1 (5 bases). Germline lookup yields CDR1 LNHDA and CDR2 SQIVND (reference sequence). Trimming pared 7 bases from V and 5 bases from J, leaving 17 bases between. The CDR3 covers 14 residues. CDR3 sequence: CASTHREGRTEAFF. For the CDR3, the DNA is TGTGCCAGTACCCATCGGGAGGGGAGGACTGAAGCTTTCTTT. Full variable domain (remainder filled in from reference TRBV19 and TRBJ1-1): DGGITQSPKYLFRKEGQNVTLSCEQNLNHDAMYWYRQDPGQGLRLIYYSQIVNDFQKGDIAEGYSVSREKKESFPLTVTSAQKNPTAFYLCASTHREGRTEAFFGQGTRLTVV.